This T cell receptor beta chain was retrieved from a study of T cell repertoires in cytomegalovirus infection. TCRdb re-called the reads with MiXCR, one entry per CDR3 protein. The data hold some 480,000 distinct CDR3 sequences, with 30% to 40% observed a single time. Germline V gene lookup returns CDR1 SEHNR and CDR2 FQNEAQ (reference sequence). Unmatched junction bases numbered 12, after V lost 5 bases and J lost 3 bases. This CDR3 spans 16 amino acids. With regard to this clonotype: Its antigen is still unknown.

Study-wide findings and caveats: Within the response measured ex vivo, HLA-C-restricted CMV-specific TCR beta clonotypes were dominant.

The chain couples TRBV7-9 to TRBJ2-7, with 8 bases identical to TRBD2. The sample in question was cultured PBMCs, obtained from culture after CMV antigen stimulation. The receptor's source is a human donor in good health (CMV status not recorded). Some clones in this sample may be carry-over from other donors' samples. The CDR3 DNA reads as TGTGCCAGCAGCCCGCCGTTGGGACTAGGATACTACGAGCAGTACTTC. As protein: CASSPPLGLGYYEQYF. Full variable domain (rest looked up from reference TRBV7-9 and TRBJ2-7): DTGVSQNPRHKITKRGQNVTFRCDPISEHNRLYWYRQTLGQGPEFLTYFQNEAQLEKSRLLSDRFSAERPKGSFSTLEIQRTEQGDSAMYLCASSPPLGLGYYEQYFGPGTRLTVT.